A single sample gave rise to the 16 T cell receptor beta chains below, sequenced in a study of blood T cell repertoires in COVID-19. The repertoire was sequenced with immunoSEQ multiplex PCR; TCRdb's copy has only in-frame clones and lacks some. The sample includes some 150,000 clones, around 83% of them seen just once. The source material was PBMCs or T cells enriched from blood (not recorded which). Source of these receptors: a woman in her fifties or sixties who had been exposed to COVID-19.

The chain carries TRBV10-3 and TRBJ2-3; possible D gene TRBD2, 6 bases. Germline V gene data show CDR1 as ENHRY and CDR2 as SYGVKD. The CDR3 totals 14 residues. Deletions cut 6 bases from V and 8 bases from J, with 18 bases between. The CDR3 region has the DNA TGTGCCATCAGCCAGGGACTTCGAATTCGTACGCAGTATTTT. This codes for CAISQGLRIRTQYF.

The rearrangement links TRBV5-4 to TRBJ2-5; the D gene is possibly TRBD2 (6 bases). Germline V lookup: CDR1 SGHNT, CDR2 YYREEE (reference sequence). The CDR3 spans 13 residues. V was cut by 2 bases and J by 5 bases, with 10 bases left in between. The CDR3 sequence: CASSLLATETQYF. In DNA form, the CDR3 reads TGTGCCAGCAGCTTACTAGCTACCGAGACCCAGTACTTC. Filled out from reference TRBV5-4 and TRBJ2-5, the complete variable domain reads ETGVTQSPTHLIKTRGQQVTLRCSSQSGHNTVSWYQQALGQGPQFIFQYYREEENGRGNFPPRFSGLQFPNYSSELNVNALELDDSALYLCASSLLATETQYFGPGTRLLVL.

This rearrangement joins TRBV4-3 to TRBJ2-1; 7 positions agree with TRBD1. The CDR3 is 14 residues long. Germline CDR1 and CDR2: LGHNA and YSLEER. V lost 4 bases to trimming and J lost 5 bases; unmatched junction nucleotides: 5. The CDR3 DNA reads as TGCGCCAGCAGCCGCCTAGACAGGGACAATGAGCAGTTCTTC. Encoded protein: CASSRLDRDNEQFF.

The chain uses TRBV3-1 (or the pseudogene TRBV3-2) and TRBJ2-4, with 11 bases fitting TRBD2. Germline V lookup: CDR1 LGHDT, CDR2 YNNKEL (reference sequence). V shed 4 bases, J shed 1 base, and the junction held 12 bases outside the gene matches. CDR3 length: 19 amino acids. CDR3 sequence: CASSPLAGGEPGAKNIQYF. The CDR3 DNA is TGTGCCAGCAGCCCCCTAGCGGGGGGTGAGCCAGGGGCCAAAAACATTCAGTACTTC.

The chain couples TRBV18 to TRBJ2-7; 15 bases agree with TRBD2. J gave up 0 bases and V 4 bases, and 7 bases lay outside the gene matches. Germline V lookup: CDR1 KGHSH, CDR2 LQKENI. CDR3 length equals 18 residues. The CDR3 spells CASSHPGLAGGASYEQYF. CDR3 DNA: TGTGCCAGCTCACACCCGGGACTAGCGGGAGGTGCCTCCTACGAGCAGTACTTC. Filled out from reference TRBV18 and TRBJ2-7, the complete variable domain reads NAGVMQNPRHLVRRRGQEARLRCSPMKGHSHVYWYRQLPEEGLKFMVYLQKENIIDESGMPKERFSAEFPKEGPSILRIQQVVRGDSAAYFCASSHPGLAGGASYEQYFGPGTRLTVT.

The V and J genes are TRBV3-1 (or the pseudogene TRBV3-2) and TRBJ1-6, with 7 positions matching TRBD1. CDR1 is LGHDT and CDR2 is YNNKEL in the germline V gene (reference sequence). This CDR3 comprises 15 residues. The V and J ends lost 0 bases and 7 bases, in that order; junction bases with no gene match: 3. The CDR3 spells CASSQEGRGNSPLHF. The CDR3 DNA follows: TGTGCCAGCAGCCAAGAAGGCAGGGGGAATTCACCCCTCCACTTT.

This rearrangement joins TRBV9 to TRBJ2-7, with 9 bases aligning to TRBD1. V shed 4 bases, J shed 6 bases, and the junction held 11 bases outside the gene matches. Looked up from germline, CDR1 is SGDLS and CDR2 is YYNGEE. The CDR3 sequence is 15 residues long. The CDR3 protein is CASSSSGTGIAEQYF. CDR3 coding DNA: TGTGCCAGCAGCTCCTCCGGGACAGGGATTGCCGAGCAGTACTTC.

The chain joins TRBV7-2 to TRBJ2-3, with 12 bases aligning to TRBD2. Trimming at V came to 4 bases and at J to 6 bases, leaving 8 bases not matched to a gene. Germline assignment: CDR1 SGHTA and CDR2 FQGNSA. The length of the CDR3 is 16 residues. The CDR3 coding sequence is TGTGCCAGCAGCTCCACTAGCGGGGGGTTTAGGGATACGCAGTATTTT. Translated, it gives CASSSTSGGFRDTQYF.

This sequence joins TRBV5-4 and TRBJ2-5; D is undetermined. Germline V lookup: CDR1 SGHNT, CDR2 YYREEE (reference sequence). This CDR3 region has 14 residues. Trimming removed 4 bases from V and 3 bases from J, with 13 bases in between. CDR3 DNA: TGTGCCAGCAGCCCCGAGCTGGTCAAAGAGACCCAGTACTTC. Translated: CASSPELVKETQYF.

The chain couples TRBV5-6 to TRBJ1-2, with TRBD1 as a possible D gene (6 bases). The CDR3 has 14 residues. V lost 4 bases and J lost 6, with 16 bases in between. Per the germline V gene, CDR1 is SGHDT and CDR2 is YYEEEE. CDR3 amino acids: CASSGDTRQDGYTF. CDR3 DNA: TGTGCCAGCAGCGGAGACACTCGACAGGATGGCTACACCTTC.

This sequence joins TRBV6-5 and TRBJ1-3; D is unclear. This CDR3 region has 11 residues. Trimming left V 7 bases short and J 2 bases short, with 3 bases between. The germline V gene encodes CDR1 MNHEY and CDR2 SVGAGI. Here the CDR3 DNA reads TGTGCCAGCACGGCTGGAAACACCATATATTTT. This codes for CASTAGNTIYF.

The J gene is TRBJ2-7, the V gene TRBV7-2; 8 positions match TRBD2. The CDR3 is 13 amino acids. V trimming: 0 bases; J trimming: 6 bases; junction bases outside the gene matches: 1. Germline V CDR1 and CDR2: SGHTA, FQGNSA. The CDR3 protein is CASSLAAGGEQYF. The CDR3 nucleotides are TGTGCCAGCAGCTTAGCCGCGGGAGGCGAGCAGTACTTC.

This clone was counted once. The genes are TRBV6-2 or TRBV6-3 and TRBJ2-3; D might be TRBD1 (6 bases). This CDR3 is 14 amino acids long. V lost 6 bases, J lost 10 bases, and 20 bases lay in between. Germline V gene sequence: CDR1 MNHEY, CDR2 SVGEGT. CDR3 in DNA: TGTGCCAGCAGCAAAACCGAACAGGGCTTAGCGCAGTATTTT. It codes for CASSKTEQGLAQYF.

The chain employs TRBV7-6 and TRBJ2-2; 7 nucleotides line up with TRBD1. Unmatched junction bases numbered 3, after V lost 4 bases and J lost 1 base. Germline V gene lookup returns CDR1 SGHVS and CDR2 FNYEAQ. The CDR3 loop spans 15 amino acids. CDR3 region: CASSYNRGNTGELFF. The CDR3 coding sequence is TGTGCCAGCAGCTATAACAGGGGGAACACCGGGGAGCTGTTTTTT.

The chain is built from TRBV4-1 and TRBJ2-1; D unclear. Germline loops: CDR1 MGHRA, CDR2 YSYEKL. The germline V and J ends were trimmed by 2 bases and 7 bases, with 18 bases remaining between them. The CDR3 has 16 residues. CDR3 in amino acids: CASSQTERSYRNEQFF. In DNA, the CDR3 is TGCGCCAGCAGCCAAACTGAGCGCTCATATAGGAATGAGCAGTTCTTC.

CDR3 in DNA: TGTGCCAGCAGTCACACCCCCACTGAAGCTTTCTTT. Translating gives CASSHTPTEAFF. The chain links TRBV7-9 to TRBJ1-1; D not certain. Germline-derived CDR1 and CDR2 are SEHNR and FQNEAQ (reference sequence). CDR3 size: 12 residues. V dropped 6 bases and J dropped 4 bases, with 9 bases sitting between them.